This TCR beta chain was sequenced during a study of identical twins. Study-wide points: The study based its conclusions on cross-sectional statistical analysis and did not follow the same donors.

The germline V gene encodes CDR1 PRHDT and CDR2 FYEKMQ (reference sequence). There are 12 residues in the CDR3. The V gene lost 4 bases and the J gene lost 10 bases, with 11 bases spanning the gap. As concerns this clonotype: What it binds is not known. A much larger clone differs from this one at a single base, so this may be a read error.

After template switching added a universal primer site, the resulting cDNA carried unique molecular identifiers. TCRdb processed the 5' RACE reads anew with MiXCR; each CDR3 protein has one entry. The sample comprises 1.5 million to 2 million distinct CDR3 sequences, roughly 35% of which are singletons, and approximately 0.25% rests with the top ten. The V and J genes are TRBV13 and TRBJ2-1, with D possibly being TRBD1 (5 bases). This TCR derives from a newborn girl in good health. Sequenced material: cord blood. In nucleotides, the CDR3 is TGTGCCAGCAGCTCATACAGGAGCGAGCAGTTCTTC. Translated, it gives CASSSYRSEQFF.